The 12 T cell receptor beta chains reported below all come from one sample, sequenced in a study of T cell changes during pregnancy in multiple sclerosis. Libraries were prepared by immunoSEQ multiplex PCR; TCRdb keeps only in-frame clonotypes and omits some of them. The sample carries about 47,000 clones, around 91% recorded once. The sample in question was CD8+ T cells from peripheral blood mononuclear cells, obtained in the second trimester of pregnancy. These receptors were collected from a female donor with multiple sclerosis, enrolled in a pregnancy study.

V gene TRBV5-6 combines with J gene TRBJ2-7; maybe TRBD1 (6 bases). The CDR3 totals 17 residues. The germline V gene encodes CDR1 SGHDT and CDR2 YYEEEE. Trimming took 3 bases from V and 1 from J, leaving 20 bases between them. The CDR3 here is CASSSAHSGTKSYEQYF. Here the CDR3 DNA reads TGTGCCAGCAGCTCAGCACATTCCGGGACAAAATCCTACGAGCAGTACTTC.

This chain connects TRBV7-8 to TRBJ2-7, with unresolved D. This CDR3 is 15 amino acids long. Germline CDR1 is SGHVS and CDR2 is FQNEAQ. Trimming took 0 bases from V and 0 from J, leaving 9 bases between them. Written as DNA, the CDR3 is TGTGCCAGCAGCTTAGCGAGAGACTTCTCCTACGAGCAGTACTTC. Encoded protein: CASSLARDFSYEQYF.

The chain uses TRBV9 and TRBJ1-1; the D gene is possibly TRBD1 (6 bases). Trimming removed 4 bases at V and 10 bases at J, with 20 bases between. Germline CDR1 and CDR2: SGDLS and YYNGEE. This CDR3 comprises 14 residues. The DNA of the CDR3 is TGTGCCAGCAGCTCAACGGGGGGGGCGGCGGGAGCTTTCTTT. This encodes CASSSTGGAAGAFF.

The CDR3 sequence: CATSRSGLAGGEQFF. The CDR3 DNA reads as TGTGCCACCAGCAGATCGGGACTAGCGGGGGGTGAGCAGTTCTTC. The chain links TRBV15 to TRBJ2-1; 15 nucleotides match TRBD2. CDR1 is LNHNV and CDR2 is YYDKDF in the germline V gene (reference sequence). Trimming at V came to 2 bases and at J to 9 bases, leaving 2 bases not matched to a gene. The CDR3 covers 15 residues.

The chain links TRBV5-4 to TRBJ2-7, with 8 bases fitting TRBD1. Germline V gives CDR1 SGHNT, CDR2 YYREEE (reference sequence). CDR3 length: 13 residues. The trim removed 0 bases at V and 4 bases at J, leaving 0 bases unmatched. The CDR3 DNA sequence: TGTGCCAGCAGCTTGGACAGGGGGTACGAGCAGTACTTC. This translates into CASSLDRGYEQYF. Full variable domain (remainder filled in from reference TRBV5-4 and TRBJ2-7): ETGVTQSPTHLIKTRGQQVTLRCSSQSGHNTVSWYQQALGQGPQFIFQYYREEENGRGNFPPRFSGLQFPNYSSELNVNALELDDSALYLCASSLDRGYEQYFGPGTRLTVT.

The rearrangement links TRBV6-6 to TRBJ2-1; D not certain. Trimming took off 5 bases at V and 4 bases at J, with 6 bases between the two ends. CDR3 length equals 12 residues. CDR1 and CDR2 (germline): MNHNY, SVGAGI (reference sequence). This CDR3 is CASSPLYNEQFF. The CDR3 DNA is TGTGCCAGCAGTCCACTATACAATGAGCAGTTCTTC.

The rearrangement uses TRBV10-3 and TRBJ2-7, with D maybe TRBD2 (5 bases). From germline, CDR1 is ENHRY and CDR2 SYGVKD. Trimming left V 6 bases short and J 12 bases short, with 18 bases between. The CDR3 spans 12 residues. The chain's CDR3 is CAIREPAGATYF. CDR3 DNA sequence: TGTGCCATCAGGGAGCCGGCGGGCGCCACGTACTTC.

This sequence joins TRBV10-3 and TRBJ2-5; D unresolved. Per germline, CDR1 ENHRY and CDR2 SYGVKD. V lost 3 bases, J lost 5 bases, and 10 bases lay in between. The CDR3 spans 13 residues. CDR3 nucleotides: TGTGCCATCAGTGATTTAGAGAGTGAGACCCAGTACTTC. Protein: CAISDLESETQYF.

This chain uses TRBV6-4 with TRBJ2-1, with 10 positions matching TRBD2. Germline values: CDR1 MRHNA, CDR2 SNTAGT. This CDR3 contains 16 residues. The V and J ends lost 2 bases and 7 bases, in that order; junction bases with no gene match: 8. The DNA for the CDR3 is TGTGCCAGCAGTGACAGAGCGGGAGGGCCAAAGAATGAGCAGTTCTTC. Its translation: CASSDRAGGPKNEQFF.

The V call is TRBV9, the J call TRBJ2-3; 13 bases agree with TRBD2. The V gene end was trimmed by 3 bases and the J gene end by 1 base; junction bases not matched to a gene: 11. CDR1 and CDR2 from the germline V gene are SGDLS and YYNGEE. CDR3 length equals 19 residues. Here the CDR3 DNA reads TGTGCCAGCAGCGCTCCGACTAGCGGGGGGAGTGGGGGCACAGATACGCAGTATTTT. This gives the protein CASSAPTSGGSGGTDTQYF.

The genes are TRBV5-6 and TRBJ1-2, with D maybe TRBD1 (5 bases). Between the trimmed V and J ends, which lost 3 bases and 6 bases, there was a span of 9 bases. This CDR3 has 12 residues. CDR1 is SGHDT, CDR2 YYEEEE, per germline. CDR3 nucleotide sequence: TGTGCCAGCAGCTGGGGCGATGATGGCTACACCTTC. This encodes CASSWGDDGYTF. The full variable domain, with the rest looked up from reference TRBV5-6 and TRBJ1-2, is DAGVTQSPTHLIKTRGQQVTLRCSPKSGHDTVSWYQQALGQGPQFIFQYYEEEERQRGNFPDRFSGHQFPNYSSELNVNALLLGDSALYLCASSWGDDGYTFGSGTRLTVV.

V and J are TRBV9 and TRBJ1-1; 7 nucleotides match TRBD1. The CDR3 has 16 amino acids. In germline, CDR1 is SGDLS, CDR2 YYNGEE. V shed 0 bases, J shed 2 bases, and the junction held 7 bases outside the gene matches. CDR3 sequence reads: CASSVGGTAVNTEAFF. CDR3 DNA: TGTGCCAGCAGCGTAGGCGGGACAGCAGTAAACACTGAAGCTTTCTTT.